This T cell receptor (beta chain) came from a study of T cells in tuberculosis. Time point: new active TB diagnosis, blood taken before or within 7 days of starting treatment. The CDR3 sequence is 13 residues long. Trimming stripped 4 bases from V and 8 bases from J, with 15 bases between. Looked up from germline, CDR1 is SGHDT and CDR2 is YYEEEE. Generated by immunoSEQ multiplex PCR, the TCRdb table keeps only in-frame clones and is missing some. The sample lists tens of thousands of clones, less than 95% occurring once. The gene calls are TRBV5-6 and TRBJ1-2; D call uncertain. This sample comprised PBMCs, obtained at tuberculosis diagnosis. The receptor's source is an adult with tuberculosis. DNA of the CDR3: TGTGCCAGCAGCCCCGAATTCGCGGGGGGCTACACCTTC. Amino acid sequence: CASSPEFAGGYTF.